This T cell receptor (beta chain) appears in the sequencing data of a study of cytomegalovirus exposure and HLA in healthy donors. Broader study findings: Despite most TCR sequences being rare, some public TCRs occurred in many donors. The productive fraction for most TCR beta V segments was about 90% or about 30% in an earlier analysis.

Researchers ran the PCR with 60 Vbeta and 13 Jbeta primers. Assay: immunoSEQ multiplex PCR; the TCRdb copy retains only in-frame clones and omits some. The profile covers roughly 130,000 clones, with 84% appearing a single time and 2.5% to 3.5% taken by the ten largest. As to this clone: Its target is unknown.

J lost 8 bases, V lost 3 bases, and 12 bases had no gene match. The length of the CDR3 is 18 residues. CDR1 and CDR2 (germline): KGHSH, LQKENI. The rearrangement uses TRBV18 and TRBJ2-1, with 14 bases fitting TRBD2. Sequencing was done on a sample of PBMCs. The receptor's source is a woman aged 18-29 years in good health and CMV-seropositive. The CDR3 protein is CASSPGTSGGPGSDEQFF. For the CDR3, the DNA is TGTGCCAGCTCACCCGGGACTAGCGGGGGCCCGGGGAGTGATGAGCAGTTCTTC.